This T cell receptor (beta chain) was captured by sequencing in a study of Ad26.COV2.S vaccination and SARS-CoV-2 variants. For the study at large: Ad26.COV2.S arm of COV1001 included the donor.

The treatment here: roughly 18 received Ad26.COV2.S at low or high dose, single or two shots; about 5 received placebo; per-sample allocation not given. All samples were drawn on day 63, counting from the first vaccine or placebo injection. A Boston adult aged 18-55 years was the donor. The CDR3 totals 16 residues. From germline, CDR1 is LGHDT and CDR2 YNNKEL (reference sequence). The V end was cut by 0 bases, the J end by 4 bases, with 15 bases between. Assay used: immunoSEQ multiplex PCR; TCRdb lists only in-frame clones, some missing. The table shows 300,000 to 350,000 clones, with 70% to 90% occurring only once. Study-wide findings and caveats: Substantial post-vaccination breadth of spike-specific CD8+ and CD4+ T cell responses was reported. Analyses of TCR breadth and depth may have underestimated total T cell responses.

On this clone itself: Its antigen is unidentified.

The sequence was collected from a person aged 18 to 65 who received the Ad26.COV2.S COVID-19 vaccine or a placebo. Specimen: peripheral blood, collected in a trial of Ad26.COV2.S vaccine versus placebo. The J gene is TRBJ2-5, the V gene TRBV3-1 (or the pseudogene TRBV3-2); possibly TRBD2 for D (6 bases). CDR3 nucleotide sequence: TGTGCCAGCAGCCAAGATCGAGGCGGGACCCCAGAGACCCAGTACTTC. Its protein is CASSQDRGGTPETQYF.